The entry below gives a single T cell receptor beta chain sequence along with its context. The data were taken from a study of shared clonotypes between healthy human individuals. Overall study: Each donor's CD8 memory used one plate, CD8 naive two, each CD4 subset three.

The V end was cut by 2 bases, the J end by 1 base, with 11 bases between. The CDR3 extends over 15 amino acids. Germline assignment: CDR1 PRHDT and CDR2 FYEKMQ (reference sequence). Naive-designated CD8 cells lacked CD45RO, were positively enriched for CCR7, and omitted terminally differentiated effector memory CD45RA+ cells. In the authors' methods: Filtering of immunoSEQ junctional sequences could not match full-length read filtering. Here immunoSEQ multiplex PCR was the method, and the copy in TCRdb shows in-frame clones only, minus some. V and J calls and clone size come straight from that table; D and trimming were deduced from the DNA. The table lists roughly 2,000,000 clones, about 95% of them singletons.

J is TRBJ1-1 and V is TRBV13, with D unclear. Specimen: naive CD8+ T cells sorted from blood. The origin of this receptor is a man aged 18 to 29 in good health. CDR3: CASSLPPYGNTEAFF. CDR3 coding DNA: TGTGCCAGCAGCTTACCCCCTTACGGGAACACTGAAGCTTTCTTT. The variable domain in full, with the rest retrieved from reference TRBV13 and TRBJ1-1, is AAGVIQSPRHLIKEKRETATLKCYPIPRHDTVYWYQQGPGQDPQFLISFYEKMQSDKGSIPDRFSAQQFSDYHSELNMSSLELGDSALYFCASSLPPYGNTEAFFGQGTRLTVV.